The clone carrying this TCR beta chain was seen only a few times. This specimen belongs to a study of identical twins. CDR3 size: 14 residues. Between the trimmed V and J ends, which lost 6 bases and 0 bases, there was a span of 13 bases. Per the germline V gene, CDR1 is DFQATT and CDR2 is SNEGSKA (reference sequence). Carrying unique molecular identifiers, the cDNA also gained a universal primer site through template switching. TCRdb re-analysed the 5' RACE reads in MiXCR, keeping a single row per CDR3 protein. The table records about 200,000 distinct CDR3 sequences, about 10% of them present only once.

V gene TRBV20-1 combines with J gene TRBJ2-3; possibly TRBD2 for D (5 bases). Input material: memory T cells sorted from blood. The receptor comes from a man aged 45 to 65 in good health. CDR3 residues: CSAYDRTSTDTQYF. The CDR3 coding sequence is TGCAGTGCCTACGATAGGACTAGCACAGATACGCAGTATTTT.